The sample holds a few counts of the clone carrying this T cell receptor (beta chain). The antigen is unknown. Uncontrolled infections, other autoimmune diseases, pregnancy or lactation led to exclusion of patients. Clinical symptoms, serum thyroxine, TRAb, thyroid ultrasound and orbital computed tomography established diagnosis. What was amplified from RNA transcripts were TCR beta CDR3 regions. Initially, a first-round RT-PCR of the TCR CDR3 employed the HTBI primer set. TCRdb processed the multiplex PCR reads anew with MiXCR; each CDR3 protein has one entry. Of 550,000 to 600,000 distinct CDR3 sequences listed, 16% are singletons. V was clipped by 4 bases and J by 1 base, with 13 bases between them. Germline CDR1 reads KGHDR; CDR2 reads SFDVKD. The CDR3 covers 15 residues. This record comes from a study of T cells in Graves' hyperthyroidism and ophthalmopathy. Points from the study as a whole: Most expanded thyroid clonotypes above 0.001 recurred in blood. Ophthalmopathy was model-predicted a median around seven months pre-onset.

Sequenced sample: blood. The chain combines TRBV24-1 with TRBJ2-7; D gene unclear. The sequence came from a woman aged 18-30 years with Graves' hyperthyroidism. For the CDR3, the DNA is TGTGCCACCAGTGACCCCTGGTCCGATTCCTACGAGCAGTACTTC. Translation: CATSDPWSDSYEQYF.